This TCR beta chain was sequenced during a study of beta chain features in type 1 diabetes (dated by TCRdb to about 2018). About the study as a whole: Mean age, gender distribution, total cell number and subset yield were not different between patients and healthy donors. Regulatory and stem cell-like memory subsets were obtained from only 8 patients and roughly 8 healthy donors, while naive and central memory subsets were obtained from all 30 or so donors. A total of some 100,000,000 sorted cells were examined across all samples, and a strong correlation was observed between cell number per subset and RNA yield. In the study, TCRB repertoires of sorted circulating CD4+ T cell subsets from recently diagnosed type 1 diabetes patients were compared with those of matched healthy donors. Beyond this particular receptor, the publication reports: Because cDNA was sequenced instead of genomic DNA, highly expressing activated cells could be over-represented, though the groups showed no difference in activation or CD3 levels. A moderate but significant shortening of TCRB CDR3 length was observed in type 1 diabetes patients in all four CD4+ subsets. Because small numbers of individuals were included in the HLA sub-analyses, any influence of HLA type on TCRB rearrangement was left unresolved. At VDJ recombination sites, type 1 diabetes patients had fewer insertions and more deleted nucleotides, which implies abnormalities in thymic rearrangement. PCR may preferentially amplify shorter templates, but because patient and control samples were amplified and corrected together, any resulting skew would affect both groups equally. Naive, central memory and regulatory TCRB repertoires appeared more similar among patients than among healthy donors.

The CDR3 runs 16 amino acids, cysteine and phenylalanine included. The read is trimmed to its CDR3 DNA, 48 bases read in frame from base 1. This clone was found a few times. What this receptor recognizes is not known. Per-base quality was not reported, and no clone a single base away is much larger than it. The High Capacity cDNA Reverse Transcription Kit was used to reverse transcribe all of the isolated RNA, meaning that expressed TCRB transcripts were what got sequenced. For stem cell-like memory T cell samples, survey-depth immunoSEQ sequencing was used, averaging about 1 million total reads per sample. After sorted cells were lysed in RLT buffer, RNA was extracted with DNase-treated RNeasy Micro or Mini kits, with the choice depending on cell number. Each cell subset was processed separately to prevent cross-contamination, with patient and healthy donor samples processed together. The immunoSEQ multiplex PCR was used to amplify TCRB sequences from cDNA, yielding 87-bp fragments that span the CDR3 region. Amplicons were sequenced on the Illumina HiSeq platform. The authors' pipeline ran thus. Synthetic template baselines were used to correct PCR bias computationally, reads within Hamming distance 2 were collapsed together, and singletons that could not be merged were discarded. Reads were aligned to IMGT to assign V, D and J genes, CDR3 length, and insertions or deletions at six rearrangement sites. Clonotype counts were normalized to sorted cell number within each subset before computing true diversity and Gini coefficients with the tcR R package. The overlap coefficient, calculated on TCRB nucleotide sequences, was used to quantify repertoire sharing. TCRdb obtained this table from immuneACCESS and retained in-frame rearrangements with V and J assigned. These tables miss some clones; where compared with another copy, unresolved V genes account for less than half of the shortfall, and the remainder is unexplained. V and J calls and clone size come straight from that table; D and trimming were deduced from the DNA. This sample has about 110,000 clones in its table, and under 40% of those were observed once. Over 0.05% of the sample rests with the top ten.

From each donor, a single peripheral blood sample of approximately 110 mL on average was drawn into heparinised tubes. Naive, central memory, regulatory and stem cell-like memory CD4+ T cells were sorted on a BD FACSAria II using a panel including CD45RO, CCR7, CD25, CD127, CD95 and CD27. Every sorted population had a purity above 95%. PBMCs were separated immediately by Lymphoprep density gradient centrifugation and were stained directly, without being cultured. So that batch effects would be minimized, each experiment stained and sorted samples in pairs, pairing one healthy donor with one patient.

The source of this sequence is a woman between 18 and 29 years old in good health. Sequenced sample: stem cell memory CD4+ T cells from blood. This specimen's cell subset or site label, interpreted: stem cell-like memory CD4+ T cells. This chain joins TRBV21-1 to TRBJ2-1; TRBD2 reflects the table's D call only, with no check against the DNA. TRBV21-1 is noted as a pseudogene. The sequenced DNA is TGTGCCAGCAGCGAGGCGGTTAGCGGGAGGGCCAATGAGCAGTTCTTC. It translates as CASSEAVSGRANEQFF.